Below are 26 T cell receptor beta chains sequenced from a single sample in a study of PD-L1 blockade in urothelial cancer. Some clones are missing from TCRdb's copy, which holds only in-frame ones; the method was immunoSEQ multiplex PCR. The sample shows approximately 56,000 clones, roughly 85% of them seen only once. Time point here: pretreatment peripheral blood. The source material was PBMCs, sampled around atezolizumab (anti-PD-L1) treatment. All receptors come from a man aged 65 to 85 with urothelial cancer.

The rearrangement links TRBV7-9 to TRBJ1-2; possible D gene TRBD1, 5 bases. Per the germline V gene, CDR1 is SEHNR and CDR2 is FQNEAQ (reference sequence). V was shortened by 2 bases and J by 6 bases, with 10 bases between the two germline ends. The CDR3 sequence is 13 residues long. This CDR3 is CASSLLGGDGYTF. Here the CDR3 DNA reads TGTGCCAGCAGCTTATTGGGGGGGGATGGCTACACCTTC.

This chain connects TRBV28 to TRBJ1-1; TRBD1 matches at 8 bases. CDR3 length: 15 residues. The ends lost 6 bases at V and 0 bases at J; junction bases unmatched: 6. Germline-derived CDR1 and CDR2 are MDHEN and SYDVKM. DNA of the CDR3: TGTGCCAGCAGGGTCGGACAGGGAATGAACACTGAAGCTTTCTTT. Its protein product is CASRVGQGMNTEAFF.

The V and J genes are TRBV5-1 and TRBJ1-5; tentative D call: TRBD1 (6 bases). CDR3 length: 15 residues. Trimming pared 4 bases from V and 4 bases from J, leaving 15 bases between. From germline, CDR1 is SGHRS and CDR2 YFSETQ. CDR3 protein: CASSLRGGGNQPQHF. DNA of the CDR3: TGCGCCAGCAGCCTCCGCGGGGGCGGTAATCAGCCCCAGCATTTT.

This chain links TRBV11-2 with TRBJ2-5; D not resolved. Germline CDR1 and CDR2: SGHAT and FQNNGV. This CDR3 contains 11 residues. The ends were cut back, 2 bases at V and 5 bases at J, with 3 bases in the middle. CDR3 DNA: TGTGCCAGCAGCTTACGGGAGACCCAGTACTTC. This sequence encodes CASSLRETQYF.

This CDR3 reads CASTPGLVYNEQFF. The CDR3 nucleotides are TGCGCCAGTACCCCGGGACTAGTGTACAATGAGCAGTTCTTC. This chain joins TRBV10-2 and TRBJ2-1; 8 bases fit TRBD2. The CDR3 spans 14 residues. V was pared by 9 bases and J by 4 bases, with 8 bases of the junction left unmatched. CDR1 is WSHSY and CDR2 is SAAADI in the germline V gene.

The chain carries TRBV19 and TRBJ1-5, with 7 nucleotides matching TRBD1. The CDR3 spans 15 residues. Looked up from germline, CDR1 is LNHDA and CDR2 is SQIVND (reference sequence). V lost 8 bases and J lost 3; bases outside the gene matches: 10. The CDR3 DNA reads TGTGCCAGTCGGGCACAGGGGAGTGTCAATCAGCCCCAGCATTTT. Its translation: CASRAQGSVNQPQHF.

The rearrangement joins TRBV2 to TRBJ1-2; 12 nucleotides line up with TRBD1. Per the germline V gene, CDR1 is SNHLY and CDR2 is FYNNEI. The CDR3 length is 13 residues. Losses at the gene ends were 4 bases for V and 8 bases for J; bases not matched to a gene: 2. For the CDR3, the DNA is TGTGCCAGCAGTGGGGGGACAGGGGGCGGCTACACCTTC. This encodes CASSGGTGGGYTF.

This sequence joins TRBV9 and TRBJ2-3; 11 bases line up with TRBD2. The ends lost 0 bases at V and 2 bases at J; junction bases unmatched: 11. CDR3 length: 19 residues. Looked up from germline, CDR1 is SGDLS and CDR2 is YYNGEE. The CDR3 sequence: CASSVGRLAGRGHTDTQYF. CDR3 DNA sequence: TGTGCCAGCAGCGTAGGGAGACTAGCGGGAAGAGGGCACACAGATACGCAGTATTTT. The full variable domain, with the rest looked up from reference TRBV9 and TRBJ2-3, is DSGVTQTPKHLITATGQRVTLRCSPRSGDLSVYWYQQSLDQGLQFLIQYYNGEERAKGNILERFSAQQFPDLHSELNLSSLELGDSALYFCASSVGRLAGRGHTDTQYFGPGTRLTVL.

This clone was counted once. V gene TRBV5-4 combines with J gene TRBJ1-1, with a possible D match to TRBD1 (5 bases). Trimming took off 5 bases at V and 4 bases at J, with 15 bases between the two ends. Germline V gene lookup returns CDR1 SGHNT and CDR2 YYREEE (reference sequence). The CDR3 contains 14 residues. CDR3 loop: CASSPQGVTTEAFF. CDR3 DNA: TGTGCCAGCAGTCCCCAGGGTGTAACCACTGAAGCTTTCTTT.

A word on this clone: Other DNA sequences in the sample encode the same CDR3. The chain is built from TRBV5-1 and TRBJ2-2; tentative D call: TRBD1 (6 bases). CDR1 is SGHRS, CDR2 YFSETQ, per germline. The CDR3 totals 16 residues. Trimming cost V 0 bases and J 1 base, with 10 bases left between them. The CDR3 is CASSLGGQGNTGELFF. DNA for the CDR3: TGCGCCAGCAGCTTGGGGGGGCAGGGGAACACCGGGGAGCTGTTTTTT.

In the case of this clone: At one of its ends the junction is not consistent with the germline gene, which may arise from a read error. The genes are TRBV7-3 and TRBJ2-3, with 7 bases identical to TRBD1. Germline V gives CDR1 SGHTA, CDR2 FQGTGA. The CDR3 totals 16 residues. CDR3 nucleotide sequence: TGCGCAGGAGGAGCAGGGGGACATCTACTGCACAGATACGCGTATTTT. This translates into CAGGAGGHLLHRYAYF.

The CDR3 region has the DNA TGTGCCAGCAGCTTAGAAGGCAGGGTAGGCAATCAGCCCCAGCATTTT. It codes for CASSLEGRVGNQPQHF. The chain recombines TRBV7-8 with TRBJ1-5, with a tentative D call TRBD1 (5 bases). The CDR3 runs to 16 residues. Trimming removed 1 base from V and 2 bases from J, with 12 bases in between. CDR1 is SGHVS, CDR2 FQNEAQ, per germline.

The rearrangement uses TRBV6-1 and TRBJ1-4, with 7 positions matching TRBD1. The germline gives CDR1 MNHNS, CDR2 SASEGT. With V trimmed by 6 bases and J by 4 bases, 8 bases remained unmatched. This CDR3 has 15 amino acids. CDR3 sequence reads: CASSRGDRVNEKLFF. CDR3 nucleotide sequence: TGTGCCAGCAGCCGAGGCGACAGGGTTAATGAAAAACTGTTTTTT.

V usage is TRBV18 and J usage is TRBJ1-3; weak D call: TRBD1 (5 bases). The CDR3 sequence is 16 residues long. Germline CDR1 reads KGHSH; CDR2 reads LQKENI. The germline V and J ends were trimmed by 2 bases and 8 bases, with 19 bases remaining between them. The CDR3 sequence is CASSPKEQEDPDTIYF. In nucleotides, the CDR3 is TGTGCCAGCTCACCAAAGGAACAGGAAGATCCCGACACCATATATTTT.

This chain links TRBV7-2 with TRBJ1-2; D is possibly TRBD1 (6 bases). Trimming took off 3 bases at V and 8 bases at J, with 16 bases between the two ends. The CDR3 sequence is 14 residues long. In germline, CDR1 is SGHTA, CDR2 FQGNSA. CDR3 nucleotide sequence: TGTGCCAGCAGCTTCAACAGGGCAGGACGAGGCTACACCTTC. This translates into CASSFNRAGRGYTF.

The chain is built from TRBV18 and TRBJ1-5; D gene uncertain. The CDR3 has 13 residues. The germline V and J ends were trimmed by 3 bases and 0 bases, with 3 bases remaining between them. Germline values: CDR1 KGHSH, CDR2 LQKENI. The CDR3 nucleotides are TGTGCCAGCTCACCCGGTAGCAATCAGCCCCAGCATTTT. Protein: CASSPGSNQPQHF.

The rearrangement uses TRBV5-6 and TRBJ2-1; D is ambiguous. The germline V and J ends were trimmed by 0 bases and 6 bases, with 10 bases remaining between them. CDR1 and CDR2 (germline): SGHDT, YYEEEE. The CDR3 covers 14 residues. DNA for the CDR3: TGTGCCAGCAGCTTGGCCGTGACTCTCAATGAGCAGTTCTTC. Protein sequence: CASSLAVTLNEQFF.

V usage is TRBV7-8 and J usage is TRBJ1-1; 10 positions agree with TRBD1. The CDR3 runs 16 residues. Germline loops: CDR1 SGHVS, CDR2 FQNEAQ. Unmatched junction bases numbered 3, after V lost 2 bases and J lost 0 bases. The CDR3 DNA sequence: TGTGCCAGCAGCTTACAAGACAGGGGGCTGAACACTGAAGCTTTCTTT. This translates into CASSLQDRGLNTEAFF.

The chain is built from TRBV19 and TRBJ2-2, with 9 positions matching TRBD2. CDR3 size: 16 residues. Germline V CDR1 and CDR2: LNHDA, SQIVND (reference sequence). The V segment lost 6 bases and the J segment 6 bases; nucleotides outside the gene matches: 11. The CDR3, as DNA: TGTGCCAGTAGGCTAGCGGGGATGAACTTGGCCGGGGAGCTGTTTTTT. Residues: CASRLAGMNLAGELFF.

The CDR3, as DNA: TGCGCCAGCAGCTCTAGCGGGAGGAGGATCACCGGGGAGCTGTTTTTT. Translated: CASSSSGRRITGELFF. J is TRBJ2-2 and V is TRBV5-1; 11 bases map to TRBD2. The CDR3 is 16 residues long. CDR1 SGHRS and CDR2 YFSETQ come from the germline V gene. The V gene end was trimmed by 3 bases and the J gene end by 4 bases; junction bases not matched to a gene: 5.

The J gene is TRBJ1-5, the V gene TRBV5-6; weak D call: TRBD1 (5 bases). Germline assignment: CDR1 SGHDT and CDR2 YYEEEE. This CDR3 has 12 residues. V gave up 4 bases and J gave up 6 bases, with 8 bases separating them. This CDR3 is CASSRGGQPQHF. In DNA form, the CDR3 reads TGTGCCAGCAGCCGGGGGGGTCAGCCCCAGCATTTT.

The chain carries TRBV4-2 and TRBJ2-1; TRBD2 agrees at 7 bases. CDR1 LGHNA and CDR2 YNFKEQ come from the germline V gene. The trim removed 1 base at V and 0 bases at J, leaving 9 bases unmatched. The CDR3 length is 18 residues. The CDR3 DNA reads TGTGCCAGCAGCCAAGTGGTCTCGGGCGGGAGCTCCTACAATGAGCAGTTCTTC. Its protein product is CASSQVVSGGSSYNEQFF.

The V gene is TRBV27, the J gene TRBJ2-1, with 7 bases lining up with TRBD2. There are 16 residues in the CDR3. V was clipped by 3 bases and J by 2 bases; unmatched bases: 7. CDR1 and CDR2 (germline): MNHEY, SMNVEV (reference sequence). CDR3 sequence reads: CASSFSGRAAYNEQFF. CDR3 in DNA: TGTGCCAGCAGTTTTAGTGGGAGGGCCGCCTACAATGAGCAGTTCTTC.

This clone has a single count. The V gene is TRBV7-9, the J gene TRBJ1-4, with TRBD1 matching over 10 bases. Trimming cost V 1 base and J 4 bases; bases outside gene matches: 3. The V gene's germline CDR1 is SEHNR and CDR2 FQNEAQ (reference sequence). The length of the CDR3 is 16 residues. The CDR3 coding sequence is TGTGCCAGCAGCTTAGGACAGGGGGCCTTTAATGAAAAACTGTTTTTT. Translated: CASSLGQGAFNEKLFF.

The V gene is TRBV4-1, the J gene TRBJ2-2; possible D gene TRBD2, 5 bases. The CDR3 is 18 residues long. Germline lookup yields CDR1 MGHRA and CDR2 YSYEKL. Trimming shortened V by 0 bases and J by 4 bases, and 18 bases separated the two germline ends. The CDR3: CASSQDGNGIPGTGELFF. Here the CDR3 DNA reads TGCGCCAGCAGCCAAGATGGGAACGGGATCCCGGGCACCGGGGAGCTGTTTTTT.

V is TRBV4-2 and J is TRBJ2-1; D may be TRBD2 (7 bases). In germline, CDR1 is LGHNA, CDR2 YNFKEQ. Deletions cut 0 bases from V and 2 bases from J, with 14 bases between. This CDR3 region has 17 residues. The CDR3 nucleotides read TGTGCCAGCAGCCAAGACCCGGGGGCGGGAGCCTACAATGAGCAGTTCTTC. This codes for CASSQDPGAGAYNEQFF.